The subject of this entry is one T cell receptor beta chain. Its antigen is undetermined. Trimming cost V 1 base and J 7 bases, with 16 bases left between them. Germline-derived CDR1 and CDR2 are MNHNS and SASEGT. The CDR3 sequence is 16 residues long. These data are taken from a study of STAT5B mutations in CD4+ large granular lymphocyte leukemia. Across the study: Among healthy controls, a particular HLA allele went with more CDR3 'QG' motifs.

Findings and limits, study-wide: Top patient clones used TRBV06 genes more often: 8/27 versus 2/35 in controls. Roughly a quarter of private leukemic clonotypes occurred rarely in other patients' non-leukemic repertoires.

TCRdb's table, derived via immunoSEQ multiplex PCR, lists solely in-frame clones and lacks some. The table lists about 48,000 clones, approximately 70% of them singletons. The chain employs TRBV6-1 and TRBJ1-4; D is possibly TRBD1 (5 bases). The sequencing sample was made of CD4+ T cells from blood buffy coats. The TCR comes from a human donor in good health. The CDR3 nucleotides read TGTGCCAGCAGTGAAGGTCTGGGGGTCCGGTTTGAAAAACTGTTTTTT. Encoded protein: CASSEGLGVRFEKLFF.